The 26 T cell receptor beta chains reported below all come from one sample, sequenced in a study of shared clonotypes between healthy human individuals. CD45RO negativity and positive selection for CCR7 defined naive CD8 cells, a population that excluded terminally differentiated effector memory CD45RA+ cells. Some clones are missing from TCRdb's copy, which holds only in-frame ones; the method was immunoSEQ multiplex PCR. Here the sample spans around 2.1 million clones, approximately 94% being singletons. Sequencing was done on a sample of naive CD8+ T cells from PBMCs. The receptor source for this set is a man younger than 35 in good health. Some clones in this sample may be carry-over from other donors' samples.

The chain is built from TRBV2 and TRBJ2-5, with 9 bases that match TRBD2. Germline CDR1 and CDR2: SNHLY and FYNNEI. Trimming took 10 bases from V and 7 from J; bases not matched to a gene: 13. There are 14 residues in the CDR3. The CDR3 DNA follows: TGTGCCATCAGAGGGGCTAGCGGGGATGGGACCCAGTACTTC. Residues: CAIRGASGDGTQYF.

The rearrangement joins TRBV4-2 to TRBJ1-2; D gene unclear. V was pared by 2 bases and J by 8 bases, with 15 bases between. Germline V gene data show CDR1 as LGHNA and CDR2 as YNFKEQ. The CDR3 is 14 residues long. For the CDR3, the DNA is TGTGCCAGCAGCCAACTCGAGGGTATGGCGGGCTACACCTTC. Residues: CASSQLEGMAGYTF.

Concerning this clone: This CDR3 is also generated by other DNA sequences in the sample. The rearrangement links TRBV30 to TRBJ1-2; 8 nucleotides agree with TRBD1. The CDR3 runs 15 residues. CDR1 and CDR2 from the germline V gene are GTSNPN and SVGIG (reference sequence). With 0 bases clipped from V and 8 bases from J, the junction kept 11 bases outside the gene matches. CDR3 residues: CAWSVPGGAIYGYTF. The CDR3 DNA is TGTGCCTGGAGTGTCCCAGGGGGCGCAATCTACGGCTACACCTTC.

CDR3 DNA: TGTGCCAGCAGCCCACGAGACAGGGGGCTGGCCGGGGAGCTGTTTTTT. This translates into CASSPRDRGLAGELFF. The chain combines TRBV7-9 with TRBJ2-2; 10 positions agree with TRBD1. From germline, CDR1 is SEHNR and CDR2 FQNEAQ (reference sequence). V shed 5 bases, J shed 6 bases, and the junction held 9 bases outside the gene matches. The CDR3 has 16 amino acids. The full variable domain, with the rest looked up from reference TRBV7-9 and TRBJ2-2, is DTGVSQNPRHKITKRGQNVTFRCDPISEHNRLYWYRQTLGQGPEFLTYFQNEAQLEKSRLLSDRFSAERPKGSFSTLEIQRTEQGDSAMYLCASSPRDRGLAGELFFGEGSRLTVL.

The CDR3 DNA follows: TGTGCCAGCAGCTATACTAGGACATACAATGAGCAGTTCTTC. Its protein is CASSYTRTYNEQFF. This chain uses TRBV28 with TRBJ2-1; D possibly matches TRBD1 or TRBD2 (5 bases each). Deletions cut 6 bases from V and 4 bases from J, with 13 bases between. Germline V lookup: CDR1 MDHEN, CDR2 SYDVKM. The CDR3 totals 14 residues.

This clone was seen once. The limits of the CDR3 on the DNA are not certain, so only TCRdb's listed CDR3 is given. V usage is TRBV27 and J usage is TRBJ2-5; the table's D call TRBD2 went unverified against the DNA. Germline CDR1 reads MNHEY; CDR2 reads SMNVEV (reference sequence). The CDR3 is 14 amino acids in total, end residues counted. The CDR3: CASSSSGGWETQYF.

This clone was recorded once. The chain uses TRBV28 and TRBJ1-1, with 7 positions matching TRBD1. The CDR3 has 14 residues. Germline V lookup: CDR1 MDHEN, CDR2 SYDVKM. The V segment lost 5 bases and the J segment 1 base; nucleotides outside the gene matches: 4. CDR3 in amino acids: CASSLGQSNTEAFF. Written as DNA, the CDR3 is TGTGCCAGCAGTCTGGGACAGTCGAACACTGAAGCTTTCTTT.

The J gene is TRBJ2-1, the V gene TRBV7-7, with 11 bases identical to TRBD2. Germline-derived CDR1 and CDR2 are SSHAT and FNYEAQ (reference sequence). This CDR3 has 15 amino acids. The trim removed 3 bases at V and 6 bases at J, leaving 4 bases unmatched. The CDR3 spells CASSLTSGIGNEQFF. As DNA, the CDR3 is TGTGCCAGCAGCTTGACTAGCGGGATTGGCAATGAGCAGTTCTTC.

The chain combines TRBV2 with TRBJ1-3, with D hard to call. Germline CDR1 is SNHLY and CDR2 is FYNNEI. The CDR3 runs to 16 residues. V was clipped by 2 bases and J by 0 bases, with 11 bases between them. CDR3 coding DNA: TGTGCCAGCAGTGAAAGGTCACCCCGCTCTGGAAACACCATATATTTT. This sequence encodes CASSERSPRSGNTIYF.

CDR3 sequence reads: CASSQDFSGTANEQFF. In nucleotides, the CDR3 is TGTGCCAGCAGCCAAGATTTCAGCGGAACCGCCAATGAGCAGTTCTTC. The rearrangement uses TRBV4-2 and TRBJ2-1, with a possible D match to TRBD2 (5 bases). From germline, CDR1 is LGHNA and CDR2 YNFKEQ. The V gene lost 0 bases and the J gene lost 6 bases, with 15 bases spanning the gap. The CDR3 is made up of 16 amino acids.

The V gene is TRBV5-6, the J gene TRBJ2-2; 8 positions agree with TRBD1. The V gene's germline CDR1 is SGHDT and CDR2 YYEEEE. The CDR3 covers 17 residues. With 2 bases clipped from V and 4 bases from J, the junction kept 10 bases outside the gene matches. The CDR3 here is CASSLYSRGLSTGELFF. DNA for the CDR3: TGTGCCAGCAGCTTATATAGCAGGGGGCTCAGCACCGGGGAGCTGTTTTTT.

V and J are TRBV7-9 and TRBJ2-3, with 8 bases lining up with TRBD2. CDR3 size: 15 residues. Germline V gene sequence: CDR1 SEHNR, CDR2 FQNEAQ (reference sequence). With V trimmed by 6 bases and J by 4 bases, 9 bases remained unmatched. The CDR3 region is CASSIPAGDPDTQYF. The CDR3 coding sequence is TGTGCCAGCAGTATCCCAGCGGGAGACCCAGATACGCAGTATTTT.

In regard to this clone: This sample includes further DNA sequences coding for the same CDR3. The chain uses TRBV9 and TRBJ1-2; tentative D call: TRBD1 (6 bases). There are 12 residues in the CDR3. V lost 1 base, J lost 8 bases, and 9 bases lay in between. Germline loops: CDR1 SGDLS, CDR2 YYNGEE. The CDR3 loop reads CASSVRGHGYTF. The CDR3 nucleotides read TGTGCCAGCAGCGTACGGGGGCACGGCTACACCTTC.

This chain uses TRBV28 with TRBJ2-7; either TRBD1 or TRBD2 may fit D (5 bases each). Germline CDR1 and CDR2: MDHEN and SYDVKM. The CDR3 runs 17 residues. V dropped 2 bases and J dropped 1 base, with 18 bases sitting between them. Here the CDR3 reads CASSLSFTGPMSYEQYF. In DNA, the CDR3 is TGTGCCAGCAGTTTAAGTTTTACGGGGCCTATGTCCTACGAGCAGTACTTC.

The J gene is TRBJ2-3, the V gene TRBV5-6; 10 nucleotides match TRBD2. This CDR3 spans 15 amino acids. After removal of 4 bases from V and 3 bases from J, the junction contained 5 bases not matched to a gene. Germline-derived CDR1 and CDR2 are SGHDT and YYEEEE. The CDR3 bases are TGTGCCAGCAGCCGAGAGCGGGAGGGAACAGATACGCAGTATTTT. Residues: CASSREREGTDTQYF.

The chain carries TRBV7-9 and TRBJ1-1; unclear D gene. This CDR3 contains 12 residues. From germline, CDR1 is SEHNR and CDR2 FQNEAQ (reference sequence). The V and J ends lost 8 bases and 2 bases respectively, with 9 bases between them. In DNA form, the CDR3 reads TGTGCCAGCGGATGGCAAAACACTGAAGCTTTCTTT. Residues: CASGWQNTEAFF. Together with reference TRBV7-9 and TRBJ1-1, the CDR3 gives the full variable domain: DTGVSQNPRHKITKRGQNVTFRCDPISEHNRLYWYRQTLGQGPEFLTYFQNEAQLEKSRLLSDRFSAERPKGSFSTLEIQRTEQGDSAMYLCASGWQNTEAFFGQGTRLTVV.

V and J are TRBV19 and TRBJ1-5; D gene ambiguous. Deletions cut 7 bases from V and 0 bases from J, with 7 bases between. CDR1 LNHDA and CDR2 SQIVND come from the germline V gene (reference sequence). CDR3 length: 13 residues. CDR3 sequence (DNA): TGTGCCAGTACGGGCCATAGCAATCAGCCCCAGCATTTT. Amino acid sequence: CASTGHSNQPQHF.

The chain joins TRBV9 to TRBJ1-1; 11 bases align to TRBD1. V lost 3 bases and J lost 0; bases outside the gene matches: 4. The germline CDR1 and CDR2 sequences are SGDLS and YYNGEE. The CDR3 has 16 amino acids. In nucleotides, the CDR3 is TGTGCCAGCAGCGAGGGACAGGGGGTGATGAACACTGAAGCTTTCTTT. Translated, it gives CASSEGQGVMNTEAFF.

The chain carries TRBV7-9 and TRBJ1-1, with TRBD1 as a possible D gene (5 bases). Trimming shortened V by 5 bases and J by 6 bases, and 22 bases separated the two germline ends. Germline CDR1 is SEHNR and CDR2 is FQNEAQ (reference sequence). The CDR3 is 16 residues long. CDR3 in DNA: TGTGCCAGCAGCCCAACCCGGGACCGACGTTTCCCTGAAGCTTTCTTT. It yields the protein CASSPTRDRRFPEAFF.

CDR3 coding DNA: TGTGCCAGCAGTCAAGCTATGTGGACGGCCACAGATACGCAGTATTTT. It is translated as CASSQAMWTATDTQYF. V and J are TRBV7-9 and TRBJ2-3, with D unclear. Germline V CDR1 and CDR2: SEHNR, FQNEAQ (reference sequence). This CDR3 has 16 amino acids. The V and J ends lost 6 bases and 2 bases respectively, with 18 bases between them.

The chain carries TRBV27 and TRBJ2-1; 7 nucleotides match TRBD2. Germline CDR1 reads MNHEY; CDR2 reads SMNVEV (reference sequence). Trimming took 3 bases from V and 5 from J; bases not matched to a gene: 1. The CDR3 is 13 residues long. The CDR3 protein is CASSFGGDNEQFF. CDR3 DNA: TGTGCCAGCAGTTTTGGGGGGGACAATGAGCAGTTCTTC.

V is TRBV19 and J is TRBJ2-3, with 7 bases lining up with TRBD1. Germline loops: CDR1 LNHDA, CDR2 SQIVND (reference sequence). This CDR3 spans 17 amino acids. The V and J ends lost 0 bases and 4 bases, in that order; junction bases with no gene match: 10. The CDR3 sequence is CASSIDLETGIADTQYF. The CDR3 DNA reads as TGTGCCAGTAGTATAGATCTGGAGACAGGGATAGCAGATACGCAGTATTTT.

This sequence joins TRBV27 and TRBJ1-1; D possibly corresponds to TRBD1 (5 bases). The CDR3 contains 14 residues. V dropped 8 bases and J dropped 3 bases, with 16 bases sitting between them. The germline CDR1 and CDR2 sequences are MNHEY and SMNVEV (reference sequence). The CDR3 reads CASRWGGPHTEAFF. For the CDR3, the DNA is TGTGCCAGCCGGTGGGGGGGTCCTCACACTGAAGCTTTCTTT.

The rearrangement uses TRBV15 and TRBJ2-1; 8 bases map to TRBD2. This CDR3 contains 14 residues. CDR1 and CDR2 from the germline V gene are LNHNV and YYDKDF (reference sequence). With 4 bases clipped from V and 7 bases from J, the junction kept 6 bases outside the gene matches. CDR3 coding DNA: TGTGCCACCAGCAACCCGGGACTAGAGAATGAGCAGTTCTTC. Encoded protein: CATSNPGLENEQFF.

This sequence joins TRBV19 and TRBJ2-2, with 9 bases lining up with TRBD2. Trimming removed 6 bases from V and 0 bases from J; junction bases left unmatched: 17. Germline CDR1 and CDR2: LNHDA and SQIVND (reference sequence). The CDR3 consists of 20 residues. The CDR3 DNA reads TGTGCCAGTAGGGGGCTGCTGGCTAGCGGGATATCCGCGAACACCGGGGAGCTGTTTTTT. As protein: CASRGLLASGISANTGELFF.

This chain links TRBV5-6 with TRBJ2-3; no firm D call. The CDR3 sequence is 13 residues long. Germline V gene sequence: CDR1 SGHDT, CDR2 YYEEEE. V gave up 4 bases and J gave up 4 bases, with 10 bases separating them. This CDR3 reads CASSEITADTQYF. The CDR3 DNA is TGTGCCAGCAGCGAGATCACGGCAGATACGCAGTATTTT.